The clone carrying this TCR beta chain turned up a few times. The time point: pre-sensitization, week 0. Described treatment: therapeutic diphenylcyclopropenone sensitization with weekly scalp DPC. Germline-derived CDR1 and CDR2 are SGHRS and YFSETQ. This CDR3 has 14 residues. Deletions cut 2 bases from V and 2 bases from J, with 8 bases between. These data come from a study of human T cells and chemical hapten exposure. TCRdb called the RACE reads again in MiXCR, with one record for every CDR3 protein. The sample gives approximately 400,000 distinct CDR3 sequences, more than 4.5% of which show up once; just over 2.5% is in the top ten.

The chain uses TRBV5-1 and TRBJ2-1, with D tentatively TRBD1 or TRBD2 (5 bases each). This sample comprised whole blood, obtained in connection with sensitization to the hapten diphenylcyclopropenone (DPC). This sequence was found in a woman in her forties or fifties with alopecia areata. Some clones in this sample may be carry-over from other donors' samples. This CDR3 is CASSFGGTYNEQFF. Written as DNA, the CDR3 is TGCGCCAGCAGCTTTGGGGGAACCTACAATGAGCAGTTCTTC.